The 9 T cell receptor beta chains presented below share a single source sample, sequenced in a study of shared clonotypes between healthy human individuals. TCRdb's table, derived via immunoSEQ multiplex PCR, lists solely in-frame clones and lacks some. Here the sample spans about 2.4 million clones, approximately 92% being singletons. The sequenced sample consisted of naive CD4+ T cells sorted from blood. Subset noted: CD45RA+ positively selected. The receptors originated from a man aged 18 to 29 in good health.

J is TRBJ2-3 and V is TRBV2; 9 positions match TRBD1. CDR1 is SNHLY and CDR2 is FYNNEI in the germline V gene. Trimming took 5 bases from V and 4 from J; bases not matched to a gene: 7. The CDR3 has 15 residues. CDR3 sequence reads: CASSLRDREADTQYF. CDR3 bases: TGTGCCAGCAGTCTCCGGGACAGGGAGGCAGATACGCAGTATTTT.

This chain uses TRBV12-5 with TRBJ2-5, with a possible D match to TRBD1 (6 bases). The CDR3 has 17 residues. Germline CDR1 is LGHNT and CDR2 is FRNRAP. Between the trimmed V and J ends, which lost 1 base and 5 bases, there was a span of 20 bases. The CDR3 loop reads CASGLAALGAQYETQYF. For the CDR3, the DNA is TGTGCTAGTGGTTTGGCTGCTCTGGGGGCCCAGTACGAGACCCAGTACTTC.

This rearrangement joins TRBV28 to TRBJ2-5; 8 nucleotides align to TRBD2. The DNA end is a closer match to TRBJ2-7, so the J assignment may be wrong. The CDR3 totals 15 residues. Germline V gene sequence: CDR1 MDHEN, CDR2 SYDVKM. CDR3 protein: CASSRGGSLLYEQYF. For the CDR3, the DNA is TGTGCCAGCAGTCGGGGGGGTTCCCTCCTCTACGAGCAGTACTTC.

To note about this clone: Other DNA sequences of this sample code for an identical CDR3. The CDR3 region has the DNA TGTGCCAGCAGTGAATTAGGAAATTCCTACGAGCAGTACTTC. As protein: CASSELGNSYEQYF. This chain joins TRBV6-1 and TRBJ2-7; D call uncertain. With 2 bases removed from V and 1 base from J, the gap between germline ends came to 9 bases. The CDR3 has 14 amino acids. Looked up from germline, CDR1 is MNHNS and CDR2 is SASEGT.

This sequence joins TRBV6-1 and TRBJ2-7; D is ambiguous. The CDR3 sequence is 13 residues long. The V end was cut by 6 bases, the J end by 2 bases, with 11 bases between. The V gene's germline CDR1 is MNHNS and CDR2 SASEGT. This chain's CDR3 is CASRLGSTYEQYF. The CDR3 bases are TGTGCCAGCAGACTCGGGTCCACCTACGAGCAGTACTTC.

The J gene is TRBJ2-7, the V gene TRBV10-2, with D unclear. CDR3 length: 14 residues. The germline V and J ends were trimmed by 7 bases and 0 bases, with 13 bases remaining between them. The germline V gene has CDR1 WSHSY and CDR2 SAAADI. The CDR3 DNA reads TGCGCCAGCACGCGCCAGCGAAACTCCTACGAGCAGTACTTC. Amino acid sequence: CASTRQRNSYEQYF.

The chain links TRBV27 to TRBJ1-4; 11 bases agree with TRBD1. The CDR3 contains 19 residues. Germline V CDR1 and CDR2: MNHEY, SMNVEV (reference sequence). Germline trimming cut 6 bases from V and 7 bases from J; bases unmatched to any gene: 19. CDR3 residues: CASRSTGTGGRVVGEKLFF. The CDR3 DNA follows: TGTGCCAGCAGGTCGACCGGGACAGGGGGTCGGGTAGTCGGTGAAAAACTGTTTTTT.

J is TRBJ2-2 and V is TRBV2; D unresolved. Germline V lookup: CDR1 SNHLY, CDR2 FYNNEI. V was cut by 3 bases and J by 4 bases, with 15 bases left in between. CDR3 size: 16 residues. CDR3 sequence: CASSEINRRATGELFF. CDR3 nucleotide sequence: TGTGCCAGCAGTGAGATCAATCGAAGAGCCACCGGGGAGCTGTTTTTT.

This chain links TRBV6-6 with TRBJ2-4; D is unresolved. CDR3 length: 11 amino acids. The V end was cut by 6 bases, the J end by 12 bases, with 12 bases between. Germline assignment: CDR1 MNHNY and CDR2 SVGAGI (reference sequence). CDR3 amino acids: CASSIAGSQYF. The DNA for the CDR3 is TGTGCCAGCAGCATTGCCGGGTCTCAGTACTTC.